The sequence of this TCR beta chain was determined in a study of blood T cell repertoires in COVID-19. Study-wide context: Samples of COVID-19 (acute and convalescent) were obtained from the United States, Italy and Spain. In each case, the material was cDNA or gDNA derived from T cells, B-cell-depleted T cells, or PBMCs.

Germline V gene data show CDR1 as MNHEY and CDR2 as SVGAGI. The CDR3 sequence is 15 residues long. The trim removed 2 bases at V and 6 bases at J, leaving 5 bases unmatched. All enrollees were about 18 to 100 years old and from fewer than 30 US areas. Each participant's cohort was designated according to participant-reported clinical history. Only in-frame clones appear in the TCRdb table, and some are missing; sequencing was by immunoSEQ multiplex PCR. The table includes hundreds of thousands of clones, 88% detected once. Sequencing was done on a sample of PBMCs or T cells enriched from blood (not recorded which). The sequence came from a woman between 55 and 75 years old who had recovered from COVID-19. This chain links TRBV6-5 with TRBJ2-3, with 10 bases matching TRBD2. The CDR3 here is CASSYGSGGMDTQYF. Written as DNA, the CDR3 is TGTGCCAGCAGTTACGGTAGCGGGGGGATGGATACGCAGTATTTT.